Below, 32 T cell receptor beta chains from the same sample are listed, as sequenced in a study of OX40 agonist ivuxolimab in advanced cancers. TCRdb's copy holds only in-frame clones and misses some; the assay was immunoSEQ multiplex PCR. Altogether fewer than 65,000 clones are present, roughly 85% being singletons, with the ten largest covering about 0.38%. The sequences come from CD4+ or CD8+ T cells sorted from blood, collected in a trial of the OX40 agonist ivuxolimab. These TCRs come from an adult with an advanced solid tumor such as melanoma, head and neck, liver or kidney cancer.

The J gene is TRBJ2-5, the V gene TRBV6-1; D is uncertain. This CDR3 is built from 13 residues. The germline CDR1 and CDR2 sequences are MNHNS and SASEGT. Deletions cut 0 bases from V and 4 bases from J, with 6 bases between. In DNA form, the CDR3 reads TGTGCCAGCAGTGAAGCAGGGCGAGAGACCCAGTACTTC. Translating gives CASSEAGRETQYF.

The chain uses TRBV7-9 and TRBJ2-6; 10 bases are a match to TRBD1. Per germline, CDR1 SEHNR and CDR2 FQNEAQ (reference sequence). Trimming at V came to 5 bases and at J to 1 base, leaving 8 bases not matched to a gene. The CDR3 runs to 18 residues. CDR3 in DNA: TGTGCCAGCAGCCCTATCGGGACAGGGGCGTCTGGGGCCAACGTCCTGACTTTC. It translates to CASSPIGTGASGANVLTF.

The gene calls are TRBV4-2 and TRBJ2-1; D is possibly TRBD1 or TRBD2 (5 bases each). The germline V and J ends were trimmed by 0 bases and 8 bases, with 17 bases remaining between them. The CDR3 sequence is 16 residues long. Germline CDR1 and CDR2: LGHNA and YNFKEQ. The DNA of the CDR3 is TGTGCCAGCAGCCAAGATTCGTCAGGGTTGGGGGATGAGCAGTTCTTC. It translates to CASSQDSSGLGDEQFF.

The table lists this clone with a count of one. The genes are TRBV5-4 and TRBJ1-5, with a tentative D call TRBD1 (6 bases). V lost 1 base and J 7 bases, leaving 12 bases between the germline ends. The CDR3 runs 14 residues. The V gene's germline CDR1 is SGHNT and CDR2 YYREEE (reference sequence). The CDR3 here is CASSLMGARQPQHF. The CDR3 region has the DNA TGTGCCAGCAGCTTGATGGGGGCTCGACAGCCCCAGCATTTT.

V and J are TRBV6-5 and TRBJ2-5, with TRBD2 matching over 10 bases. With 6 bases clipped from V and 0 bases from J, the junction kept 4 bases outside the gene matches. Germline V lookup: CDR1 MNHEY, CDR2 SVGAGI. The CDR3 consists of 15 residues. The chain's CDR3 is CASRGLAAYQETQYF. The CDR3 DNA reads TGTGCCAGCAGAGGACTAGCGGCGTACCAAGAGACCCAGTACTTC.

The rearrangement links TRBV5-1 to TRBJ1-2, with D possibly TRBD1 on 6 matching bases. Deletions cut 0 bases from V and 6 bases from J, with 9 bases between. From germline, CDR1 is SGHRS and CDR2 YFSETQ. There are 13 residues in the CDR3. CDR3 coding DNA: TGCGCCAGCAGCTTGGACAGGGACCATGGCTACACCTTC. It codes for CASSLDRDHGYTF.

This chain connects TRBV5-1 to TRBJ2-5, with D possibly matching TRBD2 (7 bases). Per germline, CDR1 SGHRS and CDR2 YFSETQ. Trimming pared 4 bases from V and 5 bases from J, leaving 18 bases between. The CDR3 extends over 15 amino acids. CDR3 sequence: CASSPLGGARETQYF. The CDR3 DNA sequence: TGCGCCAGCAGCCCTTTGGGGGGGGCCCGGGAGACCCAGTACTTC.

The V call is TRBV14, the J call TRBJ2-1; 7 bases line up with TRBD2. The V gene end was trimmed by 3 bases and the J gene end by 4 bases; junction bases not matched to a gene: 6. In germline, CDR1 is SGHDN, CDR2 FVKESK. This CDR3 has 15 amino acids. For the CDR3, the DNA is TGTGCCAGCAGCCACACAAAAGCGGGGTACAATGAGCAGTTCTTC. This translates into CASSHTKAGYNEQFF.

This chain connects TRBV2 to TRBJ1-4, with TRBD1 identical over 8 bases. V was pared by 5 bases and J by 8 bases, with 7 bases of the junction left unmatched. From germline, CDR1 is SNHLY and CDR2 FYNNEI. The CDR3 covers 14 residues. The DNA for the CDR3 is TGTGCCAGCAGTCGGGACAGGCTGGGGGAAAAACTGTTTTTT. Translation: CASSRDRLGEKLFF.

This sequence joins TRBV5-4 and TRBJ1-5; 7 bases are a match to TRBD1. The junction had 12 bases not matched to a gene; V was cut back by 4 bases and J by 5 bases. Germline CDR1 reads SGHNT; CDR2 reads YYREEE (reference sequence). The CDR3 spans 16 residues. The CDR3 DNA sequence: TGTGCCAGCAGCCAGGGGCCGACAGGGCGTGATCAGCCCCAGCATTTT. Its translation is CASSQGPTGRDQPQHF.

V and J are TRBV18 and TRBJ2-1; TRBD2 matches 9 bases. Germline V CDR1 and CDR2: KGHSH, LQKENI. The CDR3 sequence is 13 residues long. The J segment lost 6 bases and the V segment lost 3 bases, leaving 0 bases of the junction unmatched. CDR3 in amino acids: CASSPGLANEQFF. The CDR3 DNA follows: TGTGCCAGCTCACCGGGACTAGCCAATGAGCAGTTCTTC.

V usage is TRBV10-3 and J usage is TRBJ2-2, with D perhaps matching TRBD1 (6 bases). The germline V gene encodes CDR1 ENHRY and CDR2 SYGVKD. The length of the CDR3 is 16 residues. Trimming took off 4 bases at V and 5 bases at J, with 17 bases between the two ends. The CDR3: CAISVNQGKGTGELFF. The CDR3 nucleotides read TGTGCCATCAGTGTGAACCAGGGGAAGGGAACCGGGGAGCTGTTTTTT.

This chain connects TRBV19 to TRBJ1-1; D is undetermined. The CDR3 contains 14 residues. Trimming took off 3 bases at V and 1 base at J, with 9 bases between the two ends. CDR1 LNHDA and CDR2 SQIVND come from the germline V gene (reference sequence). CDR3 in amino acids: CASSIFGQNTEAFF. The CDR3 nucleotides are TGTGCCAGTAGTATTTTTGGGCAGAACACTGAAGCTTTCTTT. Using reference TRBV19 and TRBJ1-1 for the parts outside the CDR3, the full variable domain is DGGITQSPKYLFRKEGQNVTLSCEQNLNHDAMYWYRQDPGQGLRLIYYSQIVNDFQKGDIAEGYSVSREKKESFPLTVTSAQKNPTAFYLCASSIFGQNTEAFFGQGTRLTVV.

The chain is built from TRBV5-4 and TRBJ2-3; D is unresolved. The CDR3 is made up of 15 amino acids. The V end lost 0 bases, the J end lost 6 bases, and 14 bases lay between the germline ends. Germline CDR1 is SGHNT and CDR2 is YYREEE (reference sequence). This chain's CDR3 is CASSLGSHSVDTQYF. The DNA for the CDR3 is TGTGCCAGCAGCTTGGGATCCCATAGTGTTGATACGCAGTATTTT.

The chain is built from TRBV6-6 and TRBJ1-2; D is ambiguous. The CDR3 totals 12 residues. The germline gives CDR1 MNHNY, CDR2 SVGAGI (reference sequence). V dropped 8 bases and J dropped 2 bases, with 9 bases sitting between them. CDR3 residues: CASGRQNYGYTF. In DNA, the CDR3 is TGTGCCAGCGGGAGACAAAACTATGGCTACACCTTC.

The rearrangement uses TRBV7-8 and TRBJ2-5; D gene unclear. V shed 1 base and J shed 2 bases, with 8 bases lying between them. The CDR3 runs to 14 residues. Germline lookup yields CDR1 SGHVS and CDR2 FQNEAQ. Here the CDR3 DNA reads TGTGCCAGCAGCTTAGTAGTCAGGCAAGAGACCCAGTACTTC. This codes for CASSLVVRQETQYF.

The CDR3 here is CASSDRVFNEQFF. Written as DNA, the CDR3 is TGTGCCAGCAGTGACAGGGTGTTCAATGAGCAGTTCTTC. The genes are TRBV6-4 and TRBJ2-1, with D hard to call. The CDR3 contains 13 residues. The ends were cut back, 2 bases at V and 6 bases at J, with 8 bases in the middle. The germline V gene has CDR1 MRHNA and CDR2 SNTAGT.

J is TRBJ2-7 and V is TRBV11-2; a possible D gene is TRBD1 (6 bases). Between the trimmed V and J ends, which lost 4 bases and 3 bases, there was a span of 13 bases. Germline V gene data show CDR1 as SGHAT and CDR2 as FQNNGV. This CDR3 is built from 14 residues. The CDR3 protein is CASSSGQQFYEQYF. The CDR3 nucleotides are TGTGCCAGCAGCTCCGGACAGCAGTTCTACGAGCAGTACTTC.

The rearrangement uses TRBV6-5 and TRBJ2-2; D might be TRBD1 or TRBD2, each matching 7 bases. CDR3 length: 14 amino acids. Trimming took off 11 bases at V and 5 bases at J, with 18 bases between the two ends. Germline V gene data show CDR1 as MNHEY and CDR2 as SVGAGI. The CDR3 loop reads CAVGRQGGTGELFF. The CDR3 DNA reads as TGTGCCGTAGGAAGACAGGGAGGGACCGGGGAGCTGTTTTTT.

The chain carries TRBV27 and TRBJ2-7; 9 bases are shared with TRBD1. Germline trimming cut 2 bases from V and 7 bases from J; bases unmatched to any gene: 9. Germline CDR1 is MNHEY and CDR2 is SMNVEV (reference sequence). This CDR3 has 15 residues. CDR3 DNA: TGTGCCAGCAGTTTAGATCGACAGGGGGGAGAAGAGCAGTACTTC. The encoded protein is CASSLDRQGGEEQYF.

This sequence joins TRBV7-2 and TRBJ2-5; D ambiguous. The germline gives CDR1 SGHTA, CDR2 FQGNSA. The CDR3 runs 12 residues. Trimming shortened V by 5 bases and J by 0 bases, and 4 bases separated the two germline ends. The CDR3, as DNA: TGTGCCAGCAGCCTCTACCAAGAGACCCAGTACTTC. Protein sequence: CASSLYQETQYF.

The chain links TRBV12-2 to TRBJ2-5; the table gives TRBD1 as D, unverified against the DNA. TRBV12-2 is shown as a pseudogene. The CDR3 loop spans 16 amino acids. The CDR3 bases are TGTGCAAGTCGCTCTACCGGGACAGGGAGTGGGGAGACCCAGTACTTC. It codes for CASRSTGTGSGETQYF.

The J gene is TRBJ2-2, the V gene TRBV19; perhaps TRBD1 as D (6 bases). V lost 2 bases to trimming and J lost 2 bases, with 9 bases between them. The CDR3 length is 15 residues. In germline, CDR1 is LNHDA, CDR2 SQIVND (reference sequence). The CDR3 sequence is CASSITGRNTGELFF. The CDR3 bases are TGTGCCAGTAGTATAACAGGGAGAAACACCGGGGAGCTGTTTTTT.

The sample holds a few counts of this clone. The chain is built from TRBV7-8 and TRBJ1-1; TRBD1 agrees at 7 bases. J lost 0 bases, V lost 5 bases, and 6 bases had no gene match. Germline CDR1 reads SGHVS; CDR2 reads FQNEAQ. The CDR3 extends over 15 amino acids. CDR3 in DNA: TGTGCCAGCAGCGCCGCCGGGACAGTGAACACTGAAGCTTTCTTT. As protein: CASSAAGTVNTEAFF.

The chain employs TRBV27 and TRBJ1-4, with D tentatively TRBD1 (5 bases). The CDR3 sequence is 15 residues long. The germline V and J ends were trimmed by 2 bases and 3 bases, with 10 bases remaining between them. CDR1 and CDR2 (germline): MNHEY, SMNVEV (reference sequence). The CDR3 loop is CASSLGGNPNEKLFF. CDR3 DNA: TGTGCCAGCAGTTTAGGGGGAAATCCTAATGAAAAACTGTTTTTT.

V usage is TRBV6-5 and J usage is TRBJ2-3; D may be TRBD2 (5 bases). Trimming pared 2 bases from V and 0 bases from J, leaving 9 bases between. The V gene's germline CDR1 is MNHEY and CDR2 SVGAGI. The CDR3 sequence is 15 residues long. The CDR3 region is CASSYGRTSTDTQYF. Here the CDR3 DNA reads TGTGCCAGCAGTTACGGGCGGACTAGCACAGATACGCAGTATTTT.

The genes are TRBV4-1 and TRBJ1-1; the D gene is possibly TRBD1 (6 bases). The CDR3 contains 17 residues. V gave up 0 bases and J gave up 1 base, with 15 bases separating them. The V gene's germline CDR1 is MGHRA and CDR2 YSYEKL. The CDR3 protein is CASSQERRGQTNTEAFF. As DNA, the CDR3 is TGCGCCAGCAGCCAAGAGAGGAGGGGACAAACGAACACTGAAGCTTTCTTT.

CDR3 in amino acids: CASSFYGKETQYF. As DNA, the CDR3 is TGTGCCAGCAGCTTTTACGGGAAGGAGACCCAGTACTTC. The chain has TRBV5-8 and TRBJ2-5, with D maybe TRBD2 (5 bases). The CDR3 length is 13 residues. Germline CDR1 is SGHTS and CDR2 is YDEGEE. The germline V and J ends were trimmed by 2 bases and 5 bases, with 10 bases remaining between them.

V and J are TRBV6-7 and TRBJ2-3, with 10 positions matching TRBD2. TRBV6-7 is an ORF; its function is uncertain. The J segment lost 8 bases and the V segment lost 6 bases, leaving 17 bases of the junction unmatched. The CDR3 contains 17 residues. CDR3 residues: CASSLLLAGARGGTQYF. The CDR3 coding sequence is TGTGCCAGCAGCCTACTTCTAGCGGGGGCCCGCGGGGGTACGCAGTATTTT.

The V call is TRBV7-2, the J call TRBJ2-3; 15 bases are shared with TRBD2. CDR3 length: 16 residues. V was pared by 5 bases and J by 7 bases, with 7 bases of the junction left unmatched. Germline V CDR1 and CDR2: SGHTA, FQGNSA. The CDR3, as DNA: TGTGCCAGCAGCGCCCGGACTAGCGGGGGGGGGTATACGCAGTATTTT. The encoded protein is CASSARTSGGGYTQYF.

The J gene is TRBJ2-1, the V gene TRBV19, with 7 bases matching TRBD1. Germline CDR1 reads LNHDA; CDR2 reads SQIVND (reference sequence). The V and J ends lost 4 bases and 9 bases, in that order; junction bases with no gene match: 9. CDR3 size: 14 residues. The CDR3 nucleotides read TGTGCCAGTAGTACGTTAGGACAGGTAGGTGAGCAGTTCTTC. Protein product: CASSTLGQVGEQFF.

This chain links TRBV7-2 with TRBJ2-3; D tentatively fits TRBD1 or TRBD2 (5 bases each). Trimming removed 2 bases at V and 5 bases at J, with 8 bases between. CDR1 and CDR2 (germline): SGHTA, FQGNSA. CDR3 length: 13 amino acids. CDR3 in amino acids: CASSLLRGDTQYF. The CDR3 DNA is TGTGCCAGCAGCTTATTGAGGGGAGATACGCAGTATTTT.